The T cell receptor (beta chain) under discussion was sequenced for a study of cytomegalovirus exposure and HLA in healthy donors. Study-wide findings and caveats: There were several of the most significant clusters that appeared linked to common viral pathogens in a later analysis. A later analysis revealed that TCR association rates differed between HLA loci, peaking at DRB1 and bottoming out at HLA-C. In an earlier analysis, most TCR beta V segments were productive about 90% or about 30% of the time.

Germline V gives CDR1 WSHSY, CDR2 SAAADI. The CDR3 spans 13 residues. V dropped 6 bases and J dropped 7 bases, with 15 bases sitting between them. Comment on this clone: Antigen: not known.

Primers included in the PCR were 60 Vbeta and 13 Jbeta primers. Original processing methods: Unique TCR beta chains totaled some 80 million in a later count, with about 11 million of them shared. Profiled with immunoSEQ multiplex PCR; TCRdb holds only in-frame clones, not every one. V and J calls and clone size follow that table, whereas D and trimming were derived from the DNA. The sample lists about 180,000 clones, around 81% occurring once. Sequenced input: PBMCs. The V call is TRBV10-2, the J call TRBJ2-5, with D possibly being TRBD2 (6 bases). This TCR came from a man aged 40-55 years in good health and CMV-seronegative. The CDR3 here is CASRRDLTGTQYF. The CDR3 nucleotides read TGCGCCAGCAGGCGGGACTTAACGGGGACCCAGTACTTC.